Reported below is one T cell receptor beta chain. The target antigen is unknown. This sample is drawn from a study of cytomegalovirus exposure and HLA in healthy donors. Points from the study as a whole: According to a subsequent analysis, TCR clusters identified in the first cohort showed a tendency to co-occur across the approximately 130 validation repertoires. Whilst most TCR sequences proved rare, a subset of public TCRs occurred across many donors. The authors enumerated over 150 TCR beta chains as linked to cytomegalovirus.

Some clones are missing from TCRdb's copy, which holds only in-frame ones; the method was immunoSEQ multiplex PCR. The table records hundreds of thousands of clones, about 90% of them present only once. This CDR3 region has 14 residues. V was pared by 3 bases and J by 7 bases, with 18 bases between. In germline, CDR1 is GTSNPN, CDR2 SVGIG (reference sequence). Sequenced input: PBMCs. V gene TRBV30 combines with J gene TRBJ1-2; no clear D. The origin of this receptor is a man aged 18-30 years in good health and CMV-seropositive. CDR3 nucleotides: TGTGCCTGGAGCCGTACCGGCGTAGGAGTTGGCTACACCTTC. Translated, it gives CAWSRTGVGVGYTF. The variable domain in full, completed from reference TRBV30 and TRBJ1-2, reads SQTIHQWPATLVQPVGSPLSLECTVEGTSNPNLYWYRQAAGRGLQLLFYSVGIGQISSEVPQNLSASRPQDRQFILSSKKLLLSDSGFYLCAWSRTGVGVGYTFGSGTRLTVV.